The 9 T cell receptor beta chains reported below all come from one sample, sequenced in a study of CD8+CD57+ T cells in acquired aplastic anemia (dated by TCRdb to the late 2010s). The sequencer listed for this sample is Illumina HiSeq 2000. Genomic DNA served as template for TCR beta VDJ combination and CDR3 sequence profiling. The public reads were run again by TCRdb, first through fastp at Q25 and then through MiXCR, and only productive beta chains were kept. Each CDR3 protein gets just one entry, which takes the most common genes and DNA from the rows behind it. The sample records tens of thousands of distinct CDR3 sequences, under 65% of which are singletons. Approximately 8.3% of the sample is taken by the ten largest. The sample taken for sequencing was sorted CD4+, CD8+, or CD8+CD57+ T cells (not recorded which) from PBMCs. All receptors derive from a human donor in good health, serving as a control.

The chain combines TRBV15 with TRBJ2-7, with D possibly being TRBD2 (5 bases). The V and J ends lost 1 base and 7 bases respectively, with 11 bases between them. Per germline, CDR1 LNHNV and CDR2 YYDKDF (reference sequence). The CDR3 consists of 13 residues. The CDR3 DNA reads as TGTGCCACCAGCAGAGCCCCCCGGGAAGAGCAGTACTTC. It codes for CATSRAPREEQYF.

This clonotype was counted many times. V usage is TRBV4-2 and J usage is TRBJ2-1; 9 positions match TRBD2. The CDR3 has 20 residues. V lost 2 bases and J lost 1; bases outside the gene matches: 15. CDR1 and CDR2 from the germline V gene are LGHNA and YNFKEQ. The CDR3 reads CASSQSLYLESGGSYNEQFF. The CDR3 DNA follows: TGTGCCAGCAGCCAATCACTGTACTTAGAAAGCGGGGGGTCCTACAATGAGCAGTTCTTC.

V and J are TRBV13 and TRBJ1-6; D possibly corresponds to TRBD1 (6 bases). V was cut by 4 bases and J by 7 bases, with 17 bases left in between. Looked up from germline, CDR1 is PRHDT and CDR2 is FYEKMQ (reference sequence). This CDR3 spans 16 amino acids. This CDR3 reads CASSYDRPGNNSPLHF. The CDR3 DNA is TGTGCCAGCAGCTACGACAGGCCGGGAAACAATTCACCCCTCCACTTT.

This chain joins TRBV2 and TRBJ2-7; possibly TRBD1 for D (6 bases). Trimming removed 4 bases at V and 0 bases at J, with 10 bases between. The germline CDR1 and CDR2 sequences are SNHLY and FYNNEI. The CDR3 consists of 14 residues. The DNA of the CDR3 is TGTGCCAGCAGTGCTCAGGGGCCCTCCTACGAGCAGTACTTC. It codes for CASSAQGPSYEQYF.

Concerning this clonotype: A clone one base away is much larger, so this may be a read error. The chain links TRBV4-1 to TRBJ2-1; a possible D gene is TRBD1 (5 bases). CDR3 length: 14 residues. Trimming removed 1 base at V and 5 bases at J, with 9 bases between. The germline V gene has CDR1 MGHRA and CDR2 YSYEKL. CDR3 DNA sequence: TGCGCCAGCAGCCAAGTGACAGCCAACAATGAGCAGTTCTTC. Translated: CASSQVTANNEQFF.

Of note for this clonotype: The junction does not match germline at one end; this may be a read error. The CDR3 DNA sequence: TGTGCCAGCAGTTCCGGACCTGGGGGCTGCACCTTC. Translation gives CASSSGPGGCTF. The chain is built from TRBV6-5 and TRBJ1-2; possible D gene TRBD1, 6 bases. Germline V gene data show CDR1 as MNHEY and CDR2 as SVGAGI. The CDR3 sequence is 12 residues long.

The V call is TRBV10-1, the J call TRBJ2-7; 13 bases align to TRBD2. The length of the CDR3 is 15 residues. The V and J ends lost 3 bases and 6 bases, in that order; junction bases with no gene match: 5. CDR1 is WNHNN and CDR2 is SYGVQD in the germline V gene (reference sequence). DNA of the CDR3: TGCGCCAGCAGTGAAGGACTAGCGGGAGTAGCCGAGCAGTACTTC. This sequence encodes CASSEGLAGVAEQYF.

CDR3 residues: CASSSGTEAFF. The CDR3 DNA follows: TGTGCCAGCAGTTCGGGCACTGAAGCTTTCTTT. The V call is TRBV27, the J call TRBJ1-1; D not resolved. In germline, CDR1 is MNHEY, CDR2 SMNVEV (reference sequence). Trimming pared 4 bases from V and 4 bases from J, leaving 4 bases between. The CDR3 has 11 amino acids.

The genes are TRBV29-1 and TRBJ2-5, with TRBD1 identical over 10 bases. Germline CDR1 is SQVTM and CDR2 is ANQGSEA. The J segment lost 8 bases and the V segment lost 6 bases, leaving 6 bases of the junction unmatched. The CDR3 is 12 amino acids. CDR3: CSVGDRGQTQYF. CDR3 DNA: TGCAGCGTGGGGGACAGGGGCCAAACCCAGTACTTC.